One sample yielded the 28 T cell receptor beta chains listed below, sequenced in a study of T cell responses to AZD1222 COVID-19 vaccine. Sequencing used immunoSEQ multiplex PCR; TCRdb keeps in-frame clones, though not all of them. The data show tens of thousands of clones, approximately 86% seen once. Source: peripheral blood, taken on day 0 of MenACWY control vaccination. Receptors originate from an adult in good health.

The V gene is TRBV6-1, the J gene TRBJ1-2; 10 bases are a match to TRBD1. The germline gives CDR1 MNHNS, CDR2 SASEGT. The V segment lost 2 bases and the J segment 4 bases; nucleotides outside the gene matches: 1. The CDR3 extends over 14 amino acids. The DNA for the CDR3 is TGTGCCAGCAGTGAACGGACAGGGGGCTATGGCTACACCTTC. Its translation is CASSERTGGYGYTF.

The J gene is TRBJ2-7, the V gene TRBV5-4, with 10 bases fitting TRBD2. This CDR3 is 13 amino acids long. CDR1 and CDR2 from the germline V gene are SGHNT and YYREEE (reference sequence). The V gene end was trimmed by 4 bases and the J gene end by 3 bases; junction bases not matched to a gene: 1. The CDR3 nucleotides are TGTGCCAGCAGCATAGCGGGGGGCTACGAGCAGTACTTC. This sequence encodes CASSIAGGYEQYF.

The chain employs TRBV10-3 and TRBJ2-7; possibly TRBD2 for D (7 bases). The CDR3 is made up of 15 amino acids. V lost 3 bases and J lost 0, with 12 bases in between. Germline V gives CDR1 ENHRY, CDR2 SYGVKD. CDR3 amino acids: CAISDYGGRSYEQYF. The CDR3 DNA reads as TGTGCCATCAGTGACTACGGGGGGCGCTCCTACGAGCAGTACTTC.

The chain employs TRBV29-1 and TRBJ2-3; D ambiguous. The CDR3 has 13 residues. V lost 3 bases and J lost 0, with 7 bases in between. Germline CDR1 reads SQVTM; CDR2 reads ANQGSEA. The CDR3 loop is CSVEAGSTDTQYF. Here the CDR3 DNA reads TGCAGCGTTGAGGCAGGTAGCACAGATACGCAGTATTTT.

The gene calls are TRBV18 and TRBJ1-4; unclear D gene. The germline CDR1 and CDR2 sequences are KGHSH and LQKENI. V gave up 6 bases and J gave up 0 bases, with 11 bases separating them. The CDR3 extends over 15 amino acids. CDR3 nucleotide sequence: TGTGCCAGCTCTCCCCAGAGGGCAACTAATGAAAAACTGTTTTTT. This sequence encodes CASSPQRATNEKLFF.

The CDR3 bases are TGTGCCAGCGCGGGGGATTTCTCTAACTATGGCTACACCTTC. This sequence encodes CASAGDFSNYGYTF. The chain couples TRBV5-4 to TRBJ1-2; TRBD1 might be the D (5 bases). Trimming left V 7 bases short and J 0 bases short, with 13 bases between. The CDR3 extends over 14 amino acids. Germline loops: CDR1 SGHNT, CDR2 YYREEE (reference sequence).

The rearrangement links TRBV6-6 to TRBJ2-2; D remains ambiguous. The CDR3 spans 13 residues. Deletions cut 2 bases from V and 6 bases from J, with 7 bases between. Germline V gene sequence: CDR1 MNHNY, CDR2 SVGAGI (reference sequence). DNA of the CDR3: TGTGCCAGCAGTTACGGGCTCGCCGGGGAGCTGTTTTTT. Its protein is CASSYGLAGELFF.

This rearrangement joins TRBV19 to TRBJ1-5; 10 bases align to TRBD1. Per the germline V gene, CDR1 is LNHDA and CDR2 is SQIVND (reference sequence). Trimming at V came to 5 bases and at J to 6 bases, leaving 7 bases not matched to a gene. The CDR3 runs 15 residues. CDR3 region: CASSRGQGGTQPQHF. CDR3 nucleotide sequence: TGTGCCAGTAGTCGTGGACAGGGGGGTACTCAGCCCCAGCATTTT.

V usage is TRBV5-8 and J usage is TRBJ2-7, with 9 bases fitting TRBD1. Germline assignment: CDR1 SGHTS and CDR2 YDEGEE. The ends lost 5 bases at V and 7 bases at J; junction bases unmatched: 7. The length of the CDR3 is 13 residues. CDR3 sequence (DNA): TGTGCCAGCAGGAAACAGGGGGCCGGGGAGCAGTACTTC. Its translation: CASRKQGAGEQYF.

CDR3: CASSQDSRKGYTF. The CDR3 nucleotides are TGTGCCAGCAGCCAAGACTCCAGAAAAGGCTACACCTTC. This sequence joins TRBV3-1 (or the pseudogene TRBV3-2) and TRBJ1-2; D uncertain. Germline CDR1 reads LGHDT; CDR2 reads YNNKEL (reference sequence). The length of the CDR3 is 13 residues. V lost 0 bases, J lost 8 bases, and 10 bases lay in between.

The chain uses TRBV7-2 and TRBJ2-1; 10 bases fit TRBD2. CDR1 and CDR2 from the germline V gene are SGHTA and FQGNSA. This CDR3 is built from 15 residues. Trimming took 7 bases from V and 10 from J; bases not matched to a gene: 13. CDR3 sequence (DNA): TGTGCCAGCAAGCTTCAACTAGCGGGGCCGGAAGAGCAGTTCTTC. This encodes CASKLQLAGPEEQFF.

The chain has TRBV4-2 and TRBJ2-6; D is tentatively TRBD1 or TRBD2 (6 bases each). Deletions cut 9 bases from V and 3 bases from J, with 9 bases between. Germline V CDR1 and CDR2: LGHNA, YNFKEQ. CDR3 size: 13 residues. The CDR3 spells CASRGDGANVLTF. Here the CDR3 DNA reads TGTGCCAGTAGGGGGGATGGGGCCAACGTCCTGACTTTC.

This chain uses TRBV4-1 with TRBJ2-1, with TRBD2 matching over 9 bases. Losses at the gene ends were 4 bases for V and 2 bases for J; bases not matched to a gene: 9. Germline assignment: CDR1 MGHRA and CDR2 YSYEKL. The CDR3 length is 17 residues. In nucleotides, the CDR3 is TGCGCCAGCAGCCCCTGGAGCGGGGGGCTAACCTACAATGAGCAGTTCTTC. It codes for CASSPWSGGLTYNEQFF.

The V gene is TRBV11-2, the J gene TRBJ1-3, with a weak D call TRBD1 (6 bases). Trimming removed 6 bases from V and 0 bases from J, with 18 bases in between. The CDR3 runs 17 residues. Germline assignment: CDR1 SGHAT and CDR2 FQNNGV. CDR3 amino acids: CASSRLETGRSGNTIYF. In DNA, the CDR3 is TGTGCCAGCAGTCGTCTTGAGACAGGCCGCTCTGGAAACACCATATATTTT.

The V call is TRBV9, the J call TRBJ1-3; D uncertain. Germline V lookup: CDR1 SGDLS, CDR2 YYNGEE. This CDR3 is 12 amino acids long. Trimming cost V 0 bases and J 3 bases, with 1 base left between them. CDR3 sequence reads: CASSVDGNTIYF. DNA for the CDR3: TGTGCCAGCAGCGTAGATGGAAACACCATATATTTT.

This chain uses TRBV6-4 with TRBJ2-3, with D unclear. V was cut by 6 bases and J by 4 bases, with 14 bases left in between. Germline V gene sequence: CDR1 MRHNA, CDR2 SNTAGT. CDR3 length equals 14 residues. CDR3 bases: TGTGCCAGCAGCAGGCAAATAGGAGCAGATACGCAGTATTTT. Amino acids: CASSRQIGADTQYF.

The rearrangement uses TRBV5-4 and TRBJ2-7, with a possible D match to TRBD2 (7 bases). Trimming stripped 4 bases from V and 3 bases from J, with 17 bases between. In germline, CDR1 is SGHNT, CDR2 YYREEE (reference sequence). CDR3 length: 15 amino acids. The CDR3 DNA reads TGTGCCAGCAGCCAGGGCGGGGGCAGGGTCTACGAGCAGTACTTC. Encoded protein: CASSQGGGRVYEQYF. Based on the CDR3 plus reference TRBV5-4 and TRBJ2-7, the full variable domain is ETGVTQSPTHLIKTRGQQVTLRCSSQSGHNTVSWYQQALGQGPQFIFQYYREEENGRGNFPPRFSGLQFPNYSSELNVNALELDDSALYLCASSQGGGRVYEQYFGPGTRLTVT.

This chain connects TRBV7-9 to TRBJ2-1; 11 bases line up with TRBD1. Germline V gene sequence: CDR1 SEHNR, CDR2 FQNEAQ (reference sequence). The V gene end was trimmed by 4 bases and the J gene end by 4 bases; junction bases not matched to a gene: 3. This CDR3 contains 15 residues. CDR3 DNA: TGTGCCAGCAGCTCGGACAGGGGGCCTTACAATGAGCAGTTCTTC. Residues: CASSSDRGPYNEQFF.

This rearrangement joins TRBV19 to TRBJ1-6, with unresolved D. The CDR3 totals 13 residues. Per the germline V gene, CDR1 is LNHDA and CDR2 is SQIVND (reference sequence). The germline V and J ends were trimmed by 1 base and 7 bases, with 5 bases remaining between them. This chain's CDR3 is CASSIAVNSPLHF. In nucleotides, the CDR3 is TGTGCCAGTAGTATAGCAGTCAATTCACCCCTCCACTTT.

This clone was observed once. V and J are TRBV7-9 and TRBJ2-7; TRBD2 agrees at 7 bases. The trim removed 5 bases at V and 6 bases at J, leaving 7 bases unmatched. The germline V gene has CDR1 SEHNR and CDR2 FQNEAQ (reference sequence). CDR3 length: 13 residues. The CDR3 here is CASSGTIPPEQYF. The CDR3 nucleotides read TGTGCCAGCAGCGGGACTATTCCCCCCGAGCAGTACTTC. The entire variable domain, with the rest obtained from reference TRBV7-9 and TRBJ2-7, is as follows: DTGVSQNPRHKITKRGQNVTFRCDPISEHNRLYWYRQTLGQGPEFLTYFQNEAQLEKSRLLSDRFSAERPKGSFSTLEIQRTEQGDSAMYLCASSGTIPPEQYFGPGTRLTVT.

This rearrangement joins TRBV18 to TRBJ2-3; the match to TRBD2 covers 11 bases. Unmatched junction bases numbered 1, after V lost 5 bases and J lost 3 bases. CDR1 and CDR2 (germline): KGHSH, LQKENI. This CDR3 contains 14 residues. CDR3 residues: CASSRTSGTDTQYF. The CDR3 DNA reads as TGTGCCAGCTCAAGGACTAGCGGGACAGATACGCAGTATTTT.

This clone was seen more than once but under ten times. The chain links TRBV7-2 to TRBJ2-1; 11 nucleotides match TRBD2. CDR1 SGHTA and CDR2 FQGNSA come from the germline V gene. CDR3 length: 16 amino acids. V was pared by 3 bases and J by 4 bases, with 5 bases of the junction left unmatched. The CDR3 nucleotides are TGTGCCAGCAGCTTTGATCTAGCGGGGGGATACAATGAGCAGTTCTTC. Its protein is CASSFDLAGGYNEQFF.

The chain has TRBV29-1 and TRBJ1-1; 8 nucleotides agree with TRBD1. The CDR3 has 13 amino acids. CDR1 and CDR2 from the germline V gene are SQVTM and ANQGSEA. V lost 6 bases and J lost 3; bases outside the gene matches: 6. CDR3 sequence reads: CSVRTGLDTEAFF. DNA for the CDR3: TGCAGCGTGAGGACAGGGTTAGACACTGAAGCTTTCTTT.

This clone was detected once. This chain connects TRBV7-9 to TRBJ2-1, with no clear D. V was cut by 3 bases and J by 3 bases, with 9 bases left in between. CDR1 and CDR2 (germline): SEHNR, FQNEAQ (reference sequence). This CDR3 is built from 14 residues. The CDR3 region has the DNA TGTGCCAGCAGCTTGGTCACAAACTACAATGAGCAGTTCTTC. Its translation: CASSLVTNYNEQFF. Filled out from reference TRBV7-9 and TRBJ2-1, the complete variable domain reads DTGVSQNPRHKITKRGQNVTFRCDPISEHNRLYWYRQTLGQGPEFLTYFQNEAQLEKSRLLSDRFSAERPKGSFSTLEIQRTEQGDSAMYLCASSLVTNYNEQFFGPGTRLTVL.

The genes are TRBV28 and TRBJ2-1; D tentatively reads TRBD1 or TRBD2 (6 bases each). The germline V and J ends were trimmed by 3 bases and 0 bases, with 15 bases remaining between them. CDR1 and CDR2 from the germline V gene are MDHEN and SYDVKM. This CDR3 is built from 17 residues. CDR3 bases: TGTGCCAGCAGTTTCCCCCTTGGAGGGGGCTCCTACAATGAGCAGTTCTTC. This codes for CASSFPLGGGSYNEQFF.

The chain has TRBV21-1 and TRBJ1-6; whether TRBD1, the table's D call, matches the DNA was not checked. TRBV21-1 is termed a pseudogene. The CDR3 covers 15 residues. CDR3 in DNA: TGTGCCAGCCCACCACCGGGACAGACGGATTCACCCCTCCACTTT. It yields the protein CASPPPGQTDSPLHF.

V is TRBV9 and J is TRBJ1-2; D call uncertain. CDR3 length: 13 amino acids. Trimming removed 2 bases from V and 8 bases from J, with 13 bases in between. Germline lookup yields CDR1 SGDLS and CDR2 YYNGEE. The chain's CDR3 is CASSVADSSGYTF. For the CDR3, the DNA is TGTGCCAGCAGCGTTGCTGATTCCTCCGGCTACACCTTC.

The V call is TRBV5-6, the J call TRBJ1-3; unclear D gene. The V and J ends lost 0 bases and 4 bases respectively, with 11 bases between them. The CDR3 runs 15 residues. Germline CDR1 and CDR2: SGHDT and YYEEEE. The CDR3 DNA follows: TGTGCCAGCAGCTTGGCGGGTAGATACGGAAACACCATATATTTT. Protein: CASSLAGRYGNTIYF.